This T cell receptor beta chain was captured in a study of shared clonotypes between healthy human individuals. Study as a whole: CD4 naive and memory got three plates each, CD8 naive two, CD8 memory one.

V dropped 6 bases and J dropped 4; count of bases not matched to a gene: 8. The CDR3 spans 15 residues. Germline loops: CDR1 SNHLY, CDR2 FYNNEI. TCRdb's table, derived via immunoSEQ multiplex PCR, lists solely in-frame clones and lacks some. The table records millions of clones, around nine tenths of them present only once. Donors were healthy HIV-negative adults without recent acute infections or vaccinations. The chain combines TRBV2 with TRBJ2-5; 10 nucleotides match TRBD1. The source material was naive CD4+ T cells sorted from blood. This sample's subset: CD45RA+ positively selected. The receptor's source is a man aged 18 to 35 in good health. CDR3 bases: TGTGCCAGCAGGGGGACAGGGGATTATTTAGAGACCCAGTACTTC. Amino acids: CASRGTGDYLETQYF.